The clone carrying this T cell receptor (beta chain) was detected only a few times. Its antigen is as yet unknown. The data belong to a study of cytomegalovirus exposure and HLA in healthy donors. Study-wide findings and caveats: A later analysis reportedly found fewer N-insertions in an Asian-associated ancestry cluster than the approximately 670-donor mean.

The ends were cut back, 2 bases at V and 6 bases at J, with 6 bases in the middle. The V gene's germline CDR1 is MNHEY and CDR2 SVGAGI. The CDR3 sequence is 12 residues long. The PCR ran on 60 Vbeta and 13 Jbeta primers. Assay: immunoSEQ multiplex PCR; the TCRdb copy retains only in-frame clones and omits some. The sample has about 130,000 clones, about 71% seen once. This TCR derives from a woman between 55 and 75 years old in good health and CMV-seropositive. The chain joins TRBV6-5 to TRBJ2-3; D is undetermined. The sequenced material came from PBMCs. As DNA, the CDR3 is TGTGCCAGCAGTTACGGCCAGGATACGCAGTATTTT. Translation: CASSYGQDTQYF.